This T cell receptor (beta chain) was sequenced for a study of T cells of healthy individuals. Deletions cut 0 bases from V and 1 base from J, with 15 bases between. The length of the CDR3 is 17 residues. CDR1 is LGHNA, CDR2 YSLEER, per germline. TCRdb itself ran the 5' RACE reads through MiXCR, one entry per CDR3 protein. Seen here are 65,000 to 95,000 distinct CDR3 sequences, about 4.8% observed once, and the top ten hold roughly 7.5%. This clonotype appeared many times. This chain links TRBV4-3 with TRBJ1-1, with D possibly matching TRBD1 (5 bases). The receptor's source is a female donor in good health. The CDR3 DNA follows: TGCGCCAGCAGCCAAGAAATTTATGGACACTCGAACACTGAAGCTTTCTTT. Its protein is CASSQEIYGHSNTEAFF.